Below, 8 T cell receptor beta chains from the same sample are listed, as sequenced in a study of T cell responses to AZD1222 COVID-19 vaccine. The method was immunoSEQ multiplex PCR; TCRdb's version includes in-frame clones alone and lacks a portion of them. Of 150,000 to 200,000 clones in the sample, roughly 92% were seen once. Sequences were derived from peripheral blood, sampled on day 0 of AZD1222 vaccination. Source of these receptors: an adult in good health.

This clone was counted a single time. The rearrangement uses TRBV6-5 and TRBJ1-1, with D perhaps TRBD1 (5 bases). The V end lost 2 bases, the J end lost 6 bases, and 16 bases lay between the germline ends. Germline CDR1 MNHEY, CDR2 SVGAGI. This CDR3 has 15 residues. CDR3: CASSYTVSRGAEAFF. CDR3 sequence (DNA): TGTGCCAGCAGTTACACAGTCTCCCGGGGGGCTGAAGCTTTCTTT.

The CDR3 DNA reads as TGTGCCAGCAGCGGACAGGGGGCGCAAGTGGGGGAGCAGTACTTC. It yields the protein CASSGQGAQVGEQYF. The V gene is TRBV7-2, the J gene TRBJ2-7; 11 bases fit TRBD1. The CDR3 has 15 residues. After removal of 5 bases from V and 7 bases from J, the junction contained 10 bases not matched to a gene. Germline V CDR1 and CDR2: SGHTA, FQGNSA.

V usage is TRBV19 and J usage is TRBJ1-5, with D uncertain. CDR3 length: 19 amino acids. Trimming removed 5 bases at V and 6 bases at J, with 29 bases between. The germline CDR1 and CDR2 sequences are LNHDA and SQIVND (reference sequence). For the CDR3, the DNA is TGTGCCAGTAGTCTCCCTCCGCGGGCGGACTTTCGAAAGGGTCAGCCCCAGCATTTT. It translates to CASSLPPRADFRKGQPQHF.

V is TRBV28 and J is TRBJ1-4, with D hard to call. Germline V gene data show CDR1 as MDHEN and CDR2 as SYDVKM. V lost 3 bases, J lost 10 bases, and 9 bases lay in between. CDR3 length: 12 residues. The CDR3 coding sequence is TGTGCCAGCAGTTTCGGTAGAGGAAAACTGTTTTTT. Protein: CASSFGRGKLFF.

The chain is built from TRBV6-5 and TRBJ1-1; D may be TRBD1 (5 bases). Per the germline V gene, CDR1 is MNHEY and CDR2 is SVGAGI. V lost 2 bases and J 3 bases, leaving 16 bases between the germline ends. The CDR3 totals 16 residues. CDR3 sequence reads: CASSYGGSKGYTEAFF. The CDR3 bases are TGTGCCAGCAGTTACGGGGGGTCTAAGGGCTACACTGAAGCTTTCTTT.

V and J are TRBV3-1 (or the pseudogene TRBV3-2) and TRBJ1-5, with D uncertain. The germline CDR1 and CDR2 sequences are LGHDT and YNNKEL (reference sequence). V shed 4 bases and J shed 4 bases, with 8 bases lying between them. CDR3 length: 13 amino acids. CDR3 nucleotides: TGTGCCAGCAGCCCGGTCCCGAATCAGCCCCAGCATTTT. Encoded protein: CASSPVPNQPQHF.

The rearrangement uses TRBV7-9 and TRBJ2-3; 8 nucleotides align to TRBD1. Germline CDR1 is SEHNR and CDR2 is FQNEAQ (reference sequence). V was clipped by 2 bases and J by 6 bases; unmatched bases: 10. This CDR3 comprises 16 residues. The CDR3 loop reads CASSLTSRGPVDTQYF. The CDR3 nucleotides are TGTGCCAGCAGCTTAACCAGCAGGGGGCCTGTGGATACGCAGTATTTT.

This clone occurred a few times. The J gene is TRBJ1-2, the V gene TRBV29-1; the D gene is possibly TRBD1 (5 bases). This CDR3 has 14 residues. Germline lookup yields CDR1 SQVTM and CDR2 ANQGSEA. Between the trimmed V and J ends, which lost 0 bases and 8 bases, there was a span of 16 bases. In nucleotides, the CDR3 is TGCAGCGTTGAAGATCGGGGGACCTCCGGGGGCTACACCTTC. It is translated as CSVEDRGTSGGYTF.